This TCR beta chain was identified in a study of monozygotic twins with inflammatory bowel disease. The CDR3 has 18 residues. CDR1 and CDR2 from the germline V gene are WNHNN and SYGVQD (reference sequence). TCRdb derives one entry per CDR3 protein from the 5' RACE reads, leaving out DNA. The sample table includes 90,000 to 110,000 distinct CDR3 sequences. Study observations and caveats: A lone strong IBD-associated signal or clonotype found no support.

In regard to this clonotype: The antigen remains unidentified.

The genes are TRBV10-1 and TRBJ2-5; the TCRdb call, TRBD2, lacks DNA for checking. The clonotype originates from a human donor with ulcerative colitis or Crohn's disease, or a healthy co-twin of an affected twin (not recorded which). Sample: blood. The CDR3 protein is CATDLEEGHPEPQETQYF.